The clone carrying this T cell receptor beta chain was detected only a few times. Its antigen remains unknown. This record belongs to a study of neurological immune-mediated disorders. General observations from the study: HTLV-1-associated myelopathy showed the most TCR clonal expansion; multiple sclerosis the least, below healthy controls. Expanded clones shared no CDR3 amino acid sequences across subjects, suggesting private repertoires in all groups.

The ends lost 5 bases at V and 15 bases at J; junction bases unmatched: 10. The CDR3 runs to 12 residues. Time point defined: longitudinal time-point 2. Preparation of the unsorted libraries drew on 2 million PBMCs stored at -80 C. The authors produced cDNA by 5'RACE using 10-nucleotide random UMIs. TCRdb re-analysed the 5' RACE reads in MiXCR, keeping a single row per CDR3 protein. The sample includes some 60,000 distinct CDR3 sequences, more than 7.5% of them seen just once. The chain uses TRBV12-3 or TRBV12-4 and TRBJ2-1, with 7 positions matching TRBD1. This TCR was recovered from a man aged 30 to 45 in good health. The sequencing input was PBMCs. CDR3: CASSPGTDFRFF. CDR3 coding DNA: TGTGCCAGCAGTCCCGGGACAGACTTTCGGTTCTTC.